The clone carrying this TCR beta chain was observed at least ten times. No antigen is known for it. The data derive from a study of response to subunit inactivated influenza vaccine. Overall study results and limits: Every seasonal influenza vaccination brings in few new T cells, the authors suggested.

One entry per CDR3 protein, called by TCRdb with MiXCR from the RT-PCR reads. The table lists 450,000 to 700,000 distinct CDR3 sequences, about 15% of them singletons, with 11% in the top ten. Germline CDR1 and CDR2: SGHTA and FQGNSA. CDR3 size: 14 residues. V was shortened by 0 bases and J by 6 bases, with 12 bases between the two germline ends. This specimen consisted of PBMCs from blood, obtained roughly 13 days after vaccination. V is TRBV7-2 and J is TRBJ2-7, with a possible D match to TRBD2 (6 bases). The TCR was taken from a man aged 45-60 years who received an inactivated influenza vaccine. CDR3 sequence reads: CASSLALGGIEQYF. DNA of the CDR3: TGTGCCAGCAGCTTAGCTCTCGGCGGGATCGAGCAGTACTTC.